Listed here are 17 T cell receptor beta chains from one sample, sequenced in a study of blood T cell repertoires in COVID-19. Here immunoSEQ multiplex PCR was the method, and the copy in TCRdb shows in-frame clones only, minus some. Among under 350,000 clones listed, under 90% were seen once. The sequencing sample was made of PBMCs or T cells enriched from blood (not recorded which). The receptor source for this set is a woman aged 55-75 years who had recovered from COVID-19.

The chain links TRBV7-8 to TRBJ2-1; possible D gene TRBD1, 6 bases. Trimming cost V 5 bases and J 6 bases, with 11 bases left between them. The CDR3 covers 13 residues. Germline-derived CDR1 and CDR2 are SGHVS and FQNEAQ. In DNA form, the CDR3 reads TGTGCCAGCAGCCCCGGGGACATCAATGAGCAGTTCTTC. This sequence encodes CASSPGDINEQFF. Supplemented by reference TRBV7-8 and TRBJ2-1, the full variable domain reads GAGVSQSPRYKVAKRGQDVALRCDPISGHVSLFWYQQALGQGPEFLTYFQNEAQLDKSGLPSDRFFAERPEGSVSTLKIQRTQQEDSAVYLCASSPGDINEQFFGPGTRLTVL.

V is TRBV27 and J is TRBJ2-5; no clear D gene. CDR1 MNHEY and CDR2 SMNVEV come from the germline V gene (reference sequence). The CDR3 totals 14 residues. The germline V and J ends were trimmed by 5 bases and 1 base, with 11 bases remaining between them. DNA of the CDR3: TGTGCCAGCAGTCCCTGGGCCATCCAAGAGACCCAGTACTTC. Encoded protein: CASSPWAIQETQYF.

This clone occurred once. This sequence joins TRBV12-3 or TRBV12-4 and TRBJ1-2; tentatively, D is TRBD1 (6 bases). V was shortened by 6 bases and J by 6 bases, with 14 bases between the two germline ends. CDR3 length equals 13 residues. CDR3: CASSPWGGHGYTF. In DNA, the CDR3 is TGTGCCAGCAGCCCGTGGGGGGGGCATGGCTACACCTTC.

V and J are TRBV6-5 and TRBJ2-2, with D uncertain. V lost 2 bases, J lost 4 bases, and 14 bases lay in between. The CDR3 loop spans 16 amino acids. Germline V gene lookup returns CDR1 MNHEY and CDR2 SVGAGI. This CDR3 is CASSYNPKYSTGELFF. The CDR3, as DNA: TGTGCCAGCAGTTACAATCCAAAGTACAGCACCGGGGAGCTGTTTTTT.

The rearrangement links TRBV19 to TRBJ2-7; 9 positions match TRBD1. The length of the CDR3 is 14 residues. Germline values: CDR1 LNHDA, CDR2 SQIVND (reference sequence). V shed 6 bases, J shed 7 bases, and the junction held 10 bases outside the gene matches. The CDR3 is CASRGTGYLEEQYF. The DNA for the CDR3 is TGTGCCAGTAGAGGGACAGGGTATTTGGAGGAGCAGTACTTC.

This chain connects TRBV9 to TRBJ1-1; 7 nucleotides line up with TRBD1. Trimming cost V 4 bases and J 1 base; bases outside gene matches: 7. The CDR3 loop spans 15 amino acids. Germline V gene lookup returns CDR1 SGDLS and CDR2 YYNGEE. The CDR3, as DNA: TGTGCCAGCAGCTTGGACAGGTTTTCGAACACTGAAGCTTTCTTT. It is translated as CASSLDRFSNTEAFF.

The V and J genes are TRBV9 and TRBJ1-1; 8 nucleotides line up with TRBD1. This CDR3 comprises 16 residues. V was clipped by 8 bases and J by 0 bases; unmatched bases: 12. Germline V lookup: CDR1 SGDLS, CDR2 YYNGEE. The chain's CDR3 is CASSRTGSRLNTEAFF. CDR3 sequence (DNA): TGTGCCAGTTCACGGACAGGGTCACGTTTGAACACTGAAGCTTTCTTT.

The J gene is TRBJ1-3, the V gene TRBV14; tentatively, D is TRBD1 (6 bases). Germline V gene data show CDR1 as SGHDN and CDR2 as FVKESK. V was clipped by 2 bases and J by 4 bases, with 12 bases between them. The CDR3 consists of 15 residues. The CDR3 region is CASSQPRDKGNTIYF. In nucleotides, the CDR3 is TGTGCCAGCAGCCAACCCCGGGACAAAGGAAACACCATATATTTT.

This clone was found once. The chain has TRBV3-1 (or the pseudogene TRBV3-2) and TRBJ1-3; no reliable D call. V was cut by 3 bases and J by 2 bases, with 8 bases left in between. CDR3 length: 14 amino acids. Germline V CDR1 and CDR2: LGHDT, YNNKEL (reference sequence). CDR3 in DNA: TGTGCCAGCAGCCACGGGGTAACTGGAAACACCATATATTTT. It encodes CASSHGVTGNTIYF.

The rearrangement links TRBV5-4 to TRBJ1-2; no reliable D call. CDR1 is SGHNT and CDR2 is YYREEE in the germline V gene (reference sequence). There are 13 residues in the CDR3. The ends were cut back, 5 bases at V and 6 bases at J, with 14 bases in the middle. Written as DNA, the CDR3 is TGTGCCAGCAGTCTTGAAAGGGAGAATGGCTACACCTTC. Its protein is CASSLERENGYTF.

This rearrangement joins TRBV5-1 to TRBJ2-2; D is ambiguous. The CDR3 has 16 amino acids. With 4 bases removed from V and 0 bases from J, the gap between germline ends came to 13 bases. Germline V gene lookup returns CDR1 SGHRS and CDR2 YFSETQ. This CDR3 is CASSAAASSNTGELFF. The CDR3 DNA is TGCGCCAGCAGCGCCGCGGCTTCTTCGAACACCGGGGAGCTGTTTTTT. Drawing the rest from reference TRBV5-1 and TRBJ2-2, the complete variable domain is KAGVTQTPRYLIKTRGQQVTLSCSPISGHRSVSWYQQTPGQGLQFLFEYFSETQRNKGNFPGRFSGRQFSNSRSEMNVSTLELGDSALYLCASSAAASSNTGELFFGEGSRLTVL.

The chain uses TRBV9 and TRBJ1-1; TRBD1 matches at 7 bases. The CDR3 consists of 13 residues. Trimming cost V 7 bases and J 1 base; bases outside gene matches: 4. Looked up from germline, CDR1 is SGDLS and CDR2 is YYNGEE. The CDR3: CASARQGNTEAFF. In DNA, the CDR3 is TGTGCCAGCGCCCGACAGGGGAACACTGAAGCTTTCTTT.

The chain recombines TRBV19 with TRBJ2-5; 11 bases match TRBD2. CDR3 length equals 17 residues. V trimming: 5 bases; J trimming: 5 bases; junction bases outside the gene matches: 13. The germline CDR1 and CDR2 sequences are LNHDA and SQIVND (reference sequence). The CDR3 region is CASSPYATSGALETQYF. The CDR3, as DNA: TGTGCCAGTAGTCCCTATGCGACTAGCGGGGCTCTCGAGACCCAGTACTTC.

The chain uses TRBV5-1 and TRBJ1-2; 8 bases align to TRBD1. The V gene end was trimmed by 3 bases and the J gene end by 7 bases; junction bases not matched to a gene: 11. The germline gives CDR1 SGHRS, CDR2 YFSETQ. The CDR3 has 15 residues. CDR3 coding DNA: TGCGCCAGCAGCTCCGGACAGGGTATTTTAGGTGGCTACACCTTC. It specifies CASSSGQGILGGYTF. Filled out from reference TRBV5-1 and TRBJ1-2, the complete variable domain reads KAGVTQTPRYLIKTRGQQVTLSCSPISGHRSVSWYQQTPGQGLQFLFEYFSETQRNKGNFPGRFSGRQFSNSRSEMNVSTLELGDSALYLCASSSGQGILGGYTFGSGTRLTVV.

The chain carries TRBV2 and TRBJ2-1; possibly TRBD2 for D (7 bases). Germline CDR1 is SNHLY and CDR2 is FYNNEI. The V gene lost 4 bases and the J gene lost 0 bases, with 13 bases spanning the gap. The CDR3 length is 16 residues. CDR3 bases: TGTGCCAGCAGTGGCCGCGGGGGCCCCTCCTACAATGAGCAGTTCTTC. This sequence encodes CASSGRGGPSYNEQFF.

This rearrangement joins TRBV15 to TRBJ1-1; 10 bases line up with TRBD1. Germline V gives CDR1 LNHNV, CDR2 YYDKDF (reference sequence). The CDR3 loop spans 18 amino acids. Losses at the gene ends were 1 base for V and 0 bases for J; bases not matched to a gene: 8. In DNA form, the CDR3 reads TGTGCCACCAGCAGAGCTTATCCGGGACAGGGGCTGAACACTGAAGCTTTCTTT. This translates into CATSRAYPGQGLNTEAFF. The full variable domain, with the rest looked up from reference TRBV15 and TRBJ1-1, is DAMVIQNPRYQVTQFGKPVTLSCSQTLNHNVMYWYQQKSSQAPKLLFHYYDKDFNNEADTPDNFQSRRPNTSFCFLDIRSPGLGDTAMYLCATSRAYPGQGLNTEAFFGQGTRLTVV.

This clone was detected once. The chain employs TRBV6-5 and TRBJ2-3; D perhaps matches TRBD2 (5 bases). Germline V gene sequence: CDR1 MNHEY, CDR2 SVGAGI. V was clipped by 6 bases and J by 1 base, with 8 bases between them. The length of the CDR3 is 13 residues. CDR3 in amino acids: CASRPEGTDTQYF. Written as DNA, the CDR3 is TGTGCCAGCAGACCGGAGGGCACAGATACGCAGTATTTT.